The present TCR beta chain was sequenced within a study of siplizumab effects on memory and regulatory T cells. The CDR3 consists of 13 residues. Germline CDR1 reads LNHNV; CDR2 reads YYDKDF (reference sequence). The V gene lost 1 base and the J gene lost 15 bases, with 16 bases spanning the gap. This clone appeared once. TCRdb's table, derived via immunoSEQ multiplex PCR, lists solely in-frame clones and lacks some. The sample has 98,000 or so clones, 93% seen once; the top ten hold approximately 0.58%. The clonotype originates from a human donor in good health. The chain links TRBV15 to TRBJ1-5; D unclear. The sequencing sample was made of Tregs sorted from blood. The CDR3 here is CATSRGRASAPHF. The DNA for the CDR3 is TGTGCCACCAGCAGAGGCAGAGCCTCGGCCCCGCATTTT.